This record looks at one TCR beta chain sequence and its context. With 2 bases removed from V and 1 base from J, the gap between germline ends came to 9 bases. Germline-derived CDR1 and CDR2 are MNHEY and SMNVEV (reference sequence). The CDR3 has 14 residues. This entry is derived from a study of T cell responses to AZD1222 COVID-19 vaccine. Method: immunoSEQ multiplex PCR; TCRdb's copy keeps in-frame clones and lacks some. This table holds over 100,000 clones, roughly 88% found once. Specimen: peripheral blood, collected on day 0 of MenACWY control vaccination. This sequence originates from an adult in good health. This rearrangement joins TRBV27 to TRBJ2-7, with D hard to call. The CDR3 bases are TGTGCCAGCAGTTTAAAAGGGTTTTCCTACGAGCAGTACTTC. This encodes CASSLKGFSYEQYF.